Each of the 25 T cell receptor beta chains below was sequenced from the same sample in a study of blood T cell repertoires in COVID-19. The repertoire was sequenced with immunoSEQ multiplex PCR; TCRdb's copy has only in-frame clones and lacks some. This sample carries about 74,000 clones, around 76% of them seen once, and the ten largest clones take around a sixth. Source material: peripheral blood. The source is a man aged 65 to 79 with active or convalescent COVID-19.

The chain has TRBV7-2 and TRBJ2-2, with a possible D match to TRBD1 (5 bases). Trimming stripped 5 bases from V and 0 bases from J, with 7 bases between. Looked up from germline, CDR1 is SGHTA and CDR2 is FQGNSA. This CDR3 is 14 amino acids long. The CDR3 DNA reads as TGTGCCAGCAGCCAGACAGCGAACACCGGGGAGCTGTTTTTT. This sequence encodes CASSQTANTGELFF.

This clone turned up a few times. The J gene is TRBJ1-2, the V gene TRBV30; 7 bases line up with TRBD1. CDR1 GTSNPN and CDR2 SVGIG come from the germline V gene (reference sequence). V gave up 0 bases and J gave up 5 bases; unmatched junction bases: 3. The CDR3 has 13 residues. Here the CDR3 DNA reads TGTGCCTGGAGTGTAAACAGGGGTTATGGCTACACCTTC. Translating gives CAWSVNRGYGYTF.

The V and J genes are TRBV15 and TRBJ2-3, with TRBD2 matching over 9 bases. There are 14 residues in the CDR3. CDR1 and CDR2 from the germline V gene are LNHNV and YYDKDF (reference sequence). V lost 4 bases and J lost 7; bases outside the gene matches: 6. CDR3 bases: TGTGCCACCAGCACCGATCTAGCGGGGCATACGCAGTATTTT. Its translation is CATSTDLAGHTQYF.

The rearrangement uses TRBV24-1 and TRBJ1-5; 7 bases line up with TRBD1. Losses at the gene ends were 3 bases for V and 10 bases for J; bases not matched to a gene: 11. The germline gives CDR1 KGHDR, CDR2 SFDVKD. The CDR3 spans 15 residues. The CDR3 sequence is CATSDGDSRIDPQHF. CDR3 nucleotide sequence: TGTGCCACCAGTGATGGGGACAGCCGGATTGATCCCCAGCATTTT.

The rearrangement joins TRBV7-3 to TRBJ2-3; 13 bases match TRBD2. CDR1 is SGHTA and CDR2 is FQGTGA in the germline V gene. Trimming cost V 4 bases and J 8 bases; bases outside gene matches: 12. The CDR3 length is 17 residues. The CDR3 coding sequence is TGTGCCAGCAGCTCCAGCACTAGCGGGGGGGCAGCTGGTACGCAGTATTTT. Translation: CASSSSTSGGAAGTQYF.

The V call is TRBV27, the J call TRBJ2-4; D is uncertain. Trimming stripped 4 bases from V and 3 bases from J, with 13 bases between. The germline CDR1 and CDR2 sequences are MNHEY and SMNVEV (reference sequence). The CDR3 runs to 15 residues. CDR3 region: CASSYRGNLKNIQYF. CDR3 nucleotide sequence: TGTGCCAGCAGTTATAGAGGCAACCTCAAAAACATTCAGTACTTC.

The gene calls are TRBV4-1 and TRBJ1-1, with no clear D. The germline V gene has CDR1 MGHRA and CDR2 YSYEKL. Trimming removed 3 bases at V and 13 bases at J, with 30 bases between. The CDR3 runs to 17 residues. CDR3 region: CASSQIRDSLGFPSVFF. The CDR3 DNA reads as TGCGCCAGCAGCCAGATCCGGGATTCCTTAGGCTTCCCCTCTGTTTTCTTT.

The rearrangement links TRBV13 to TRBJ2-3; D is perhaps TRBD1 (6 bases). CDR1 is PRHDT and CDR2 is FYEKMQ in the germline V gene (reference sequence). Trimming cost V 0 bases and J 5 bases, with 18 bases left between them. This CDR3 region has 17 residues. CDR3 sequence: CASSLGLGTPRGDTQYF. CDR3 DNA: TGTGCCAGCAGCTTAGGCCTGGGGACACCTCGAGGAGATACGCAGTATTTT.

CDR3 nucleotides: TGTGCCAGCAACCGCGGGGGGCGGAACACCGGGGAGCTGTTTTTT. This sequence encodes CASNRGGRNTGELFF. The J gene is TRBJ2-2, the V gene TRBV2; 8 bases agree with TRBD2. Unmatched junction bases numbered 5, after V lost 7 bases and J lost 1 base. The CDR3 loop spans 15 amino acids. Germline V gene data show CDR1 as SNHLY and CDR2 as FYNNEI.

The V and J genes are TRBV10-3 and TRBJ1-4; no firm D call. The V end lost 4 bases, the J end lost 0 bases, and 9 bases lay between the germline ends. CDR3 size: 15 residues. Germline values: CDR1 ENHRY, CDR2 SYGVKD. The CDR3, as DNA: TGTGCCATCAGTGGCGGCGGAGCAACTAATGAAAAACTGTTTTTT. Protein: CAISGGGATNEKLFF.

The chain employs TRBV29-1 and TRBJ1-1, with D unresolved. Trimming pared 5 bases from V and 0 bases from J, leaving 10 bases between. Germline loops: CDR1 SQVTM, CDR2 ANQGSEA. The CDR3 sequence is 13 residues long. The CDR3 reads CSVLFGMNTEAFF. The DNA for the CDR3 is TGCAGCGTTCTTTTCGGGATGAACACTGAAGCTTTCTTT.

The V and J genes are TRBV27 and TRBJ2-7; D might be TRBD2 (6 bases). The CDR3 covers 14 residues. Between the trimmed V and J ends, which lost 6 bases and 1 base, there was a span of 13 bases. Germline V gene lookup returns CDR1 MNHEY and CDR2 SMNVEV (reference sequence). The CDR3 DNA is TGTGCCAGCAGCCAAGAGCGGGCTTCCTACGAGCAGTACTTC. Protein: CASSQERASYEQYF.

CDR3 DNA sequence: TGCGCCAGCAGCTTGGGAGCGGGCGGTGGCAATCAGCCCCAGCATTTT. Translation gives CASSLGAGGGNQPQHF. V gene TRBV5-1 combines with J gene TRBJ1-5; D gene ambiguous. The CDR3 is made up of 16 amino acids. V shed 0 bases and J shed 2 bases, with 12 bases lying between them. In germline, CDR1 is SGHRS, CDR2 YFSETQ.

The chain has TRBV28 and TRBJ1-2; D is uncertain. Trimming shortened V by 4 bases and J by 4 bases, and 7 bases separated the two germline ends. The CDR3 contains 12 residues. Per germline, CDR1 MDHEN and CDR2 SYDVKM. CDR3 sequence (DNA): TGTGCCAGCAGTTCACAAACCTATGGCTACACCTTC. As protein: CASSSQTYGYTF.

The table lists this clone with a few counts. The chain links TRBV3-1 (or the pseudogene TRBV3-2) to TRBJ1-2; D may be TRBD1 (5 bases). V was pared by 2 bases and J by 8 bases, with 9 bases between. The CDR3 has 12 amino acids. Germline lookup yields CDR1 LGHDT and CDR2 YNNKEL (reference sequence). In DNA, the CDR3 is TGTGCCAGCAGCCAAAGGGGATACGGCTACACCTTC. Residues: CASSQRGYGYTF.

The CDR3 region has the DNA TGTGCCAGCAGCCCTAGGAAGGGCAATCAGCCCCAGCATTTT. Its protein product is CASSPRKGNQPQHF. The chain is built from TRBV6-4 and TRBJ1-5; D gene uncertain. Trimming took off 6 bases at V and 2 bases at J, with 11 bases between the two ends. This CDR3 contains 14 residues. Germline lookup yields CDR1 MRHNA and CDR2 SNTAGT.

The chain links TRBV28 to TRBJ2-2; possibly TRBD2 for D (5 bases). Germline-derived CDR1 and CDR2 are MDHEN and SYDVKM. CDR3 length: 14 amino acids. Trimming shortened V by 7 bases and J by 4 bases, and 13 bases separated the two germline ends. In DNA, the CDR3 is TGTGCCAGCACCGGAGCTAGCAGCACCGGGGAGCTGTTTTTT. Residues: CASTGASSTGELFF.

This chain links TRBV5-4 with TRBJ1-2; 7 positions match TRBD1. The CDR3 totals 14 residues. J lost 6 bases, V lost 0 bases, and 5 bases had no gene match. Germline loops: CDR1 SGHNT, CDR2 YYREEE (reference sequence). This CDR3 reads CASSLVGGEDGYTF. Written as DNA, the CDR3 is TGTGCCAGCAGCTTGGTAGGGGGCGAGGATGGCTACACCTTC.

This clone was seen a few times. The genes are TRBV5-4 and TRBJ1-5; the D is unclear. Trimming pared 1 base from V and 4 bases from J, leaving 6 bases between. Germline V gene sequence: CDR1 SGHNT, CDR2 YYREEE (reference sequence). The CDR3 has 13 amino acids. Here the CDR3 DNA reads TGTGCCAGCAGCTTGTCTACTAATCAGCCCCAGCATTTT. Residues: CASSLSTNQPQHF. The full variable domain, in which reference TRBV5-4 and TRBJ1-5 provide the parts outside the CDR3, is ETGVTQSPTHLIKTRGQQVTLRCSSQSGHNTVSWYQQALGQGPQFIFQYYREEENGRGNFPPRFSGLQFPNYSSELNVNALELDDSALYLCASSLSTNQPQHFGDGTRLSIL.

This clone appeared a single time. The CDR3 region is CASSQELAGTQYF. The CDR3 DNA sequence: TGCGCCAGCAGCCAAGAGCTGGCAGGCACGCAGTATTTT. This rearrangement joins TRBV4-1 to TRBJ2-3; unclear D gene. This CDR3 comprises 13 residues. The V gene's germline CDR1 is MGHRA and CDR2 YSYEKL. Trimming stripped 0 bases from V and 9 bases from J, with 10 bases between.

This clone was recorded once. The genes are TRBV10-3 and TRBJ2-7; 7 nucleotides line up with TRBD2. There are 14 residues in the CDR3. The J segment lost 2 bases and the V segment lost 6 bases, leaving 7 bases of the junction unmatched. Germline-derived CDR1 and CDR2 are ENHRY and SYGVKD. CDR3 loop: CAISSGTNAYEQYF. The DNA for the CDR3 is TGTGCCATCAGCTCCGGGACTAATGCCTACGAGCAGTACTTC.

This clone appeared a single time. The genes are TRBV2 and TRBJ1-2; 7 bases line up with TRBD1. CDR3 size: 17 residues. Losses at the gene ends were 8 bases for V and 7 bases for J; bases not matched to a gene: 22. Germline V gives CDR1 SNHLY, CDR2 FYNNEI. CDR3 loop: CASRYGIRRTGGSGYTF. CDR3 coding DNA: TGTGCCAGCCGTTATGGTATCCGCCGGACAGGAGGAAGTGGCTACACCTTC.

This clone was picked up many times. This chain links TRBV28 with TRBJ1-2; weak D call: TRBD1 (5 bases). V was pared by 5 bases and J by 5 bases, with 18 bases between. The CDR3 length is 15 residues. Germline V gene data show CDR1 as MDHEN and CDR2 as SYDVKM. The CDR3 here is CASSPFPQDMYGYTF. DNA of the CDR3: TGTGCCAGCAGTCCCTTCCCCCAGGACATGTATGGCTACACCTTC.

The rearrangement links TRBV10-3 to TRBJ1-2; TRBD1 is a possible D gene (5 bases). Trimming took off 2 bases at V and 4 bases at J, with 14 bases between the two ends. Germline CDR1 is ENHRY and CDR2 is SYGVKD. The CDR3 covers 15 residues. Here the CDR3 reads CAISEAGRESYGYTF. CDR3 sequence (DNA): TGTGCCATCAGTGAGGCAGGGCGAGAAAGCTATGGCTACACCTTC.

This clone is a singleton in its sample. J is TRBJ2-7 and V is TRBV6-5; 10 bases are shared with TRBD1. The CDR3 totals 15 residues. Germline V CDR1 and CDR2: MNHEY, SVGAGI. V shed 8 bases and J 4 bases; nucleotides not matched to a gene: 11. The CDR3 here is CASLQLGTGVYEQYF. The CDR3 DNA follows: TGTGCCAGCTTACAGTTGGGGACAGGGGTATACGAGCAGTACTTC.